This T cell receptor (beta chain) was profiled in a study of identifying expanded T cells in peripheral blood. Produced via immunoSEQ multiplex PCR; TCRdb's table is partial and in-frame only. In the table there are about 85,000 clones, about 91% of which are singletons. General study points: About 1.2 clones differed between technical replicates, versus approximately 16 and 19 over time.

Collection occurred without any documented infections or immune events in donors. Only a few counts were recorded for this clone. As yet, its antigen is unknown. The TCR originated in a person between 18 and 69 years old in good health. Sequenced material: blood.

Here the CDR3 DNA reads TGTGCCAGCAGACCTAGCGGGGGCCTTAGGGAGCAGTACTTC. Its translation: CASRPSGGLREQYF. The rearrangement uses TRBV7-2 and TRBJ2-7; 10 bases fit TRBD2. The CDR3 totals 14 residues. After removal of 6 bases from V and 7 bases from J, the junction contained 9 bases not matched to a gene. Germline V lookup: CDR1 SGHTA, CDR2 FQGNSA.